Following are 8 T cell receptor beta chains from one sample sequenced in a study of human T cells and chemical hapten exposure. Library construction involved attaching unique molecular identifiers to individual cDNA molecules, which allowed quantitative, reproducible TCR counting. TCRdb redid the calling of the reads with MiXCR, one entry per CDR3 protein. This table has approximately 2,600 distinct CDR3 sequences, around 41% appearing once. Noted treatment: therapeutic diphenylcyclopropenone sensitization with weekly scalp DPC. Sequencing was performed on whole blood, taken before DPC sensitization or 2, 6, or about 24 weeks after (not recorded which). All receptors derive from an adult with alopecia areata. Some clones in this sample may be carry-over from other donors' samples. This table probably holds off-target reads from a library built for another chain.

This clonotype has more than one count but fewer than ten. The chain's CDR3 is CASSLSGTGANVLTF. The CDR3 nucleotides are TGCGCCAGCAGCCTAAGCGGAACTGGGGCCAACGTCCTGACTTTC. The genes are TRBV4-1 and TRBJ2-6; weak D call: TRBD2 (5 bases). This CDR3 contains 15 residues. V lost 4 bases to trimming and J lost 2 bases, with 9 bases between them. Germline V gene data show CDR1 as MGHRA and CDR2 as YSYEKL.

DNA of the CDR3: TGTGCCAGCAGTTACTCTTCTAGCGTGGAGACCCAGTACTTC. Translating it yields CASSYSSSVETQYF. The chain recombines TRBV6-5 with TRBJ2-5; weak D call: TRBD2 (6 bases). This CDR3 is 14 amino acids long. The ends were cut back, 0 bases at V and 5 bases at J, with 10 bases in the middle. The germline V gene has CDR1 MNHEY and CDR2 SVGAGI.

The chain uses TRBV5-4 and TRBJ2-7, with 8 bases matching TRBD2. The CDR3 spans 15 residues. J lost 2 bases, V lost 1 base, and 5 bases had no gene match. Germline-derived CDR1 and CDR2 are SGHNT and YYREEE (reference sequence). CDR3 coding DNA: TGTGCCAGCAGCTTGTCCCGGACTAGCCCCTACGAGCAGTACTTC. This translates into CASSLSRTSPYEQYF.

The gene calls are TRBV7-9 and TRBJ2-7; D is ambiguous. Germline values: CDR1 SEHNR, CDR2 FQNEAQ (reference sequence). V was trimmed by 5 bases and J by 3 bases, leaving 14 bases between them. The CDR3 has 14 amino acids. For the CDR3, the DNA is TGTGCCAGCAGCCGAAGCAGGACGGACTACGAGCAGTACTTC. This encodes CASSRSRTDYEQYF.

The rearrangement links TRBV19 to TRBJ2-3; D might be TRBD1 (5 bases). Germline lookup yields CDR1 LNHDA and CDR2 SQIVND (reference sequence). Trimming stripped 6 bases from V and 0 bases from J, with 10 bases between. This CDR3 region has 14 residues. The CDR3 protein is CASSPPGSTDTQYF. CDR3 DNA: TGTGCCAGTAGCCCCCCAGGGAGCACAGATACGCAGTATTTT.

V gene TRBV9 combines with J gene TRBJ2-7, with TRBD2 matching over 11 bases. Trimming took 3 bases from V and 5 from J; bases not matched to a gene: 4. The CDR3 is 14 amino acids. Looked up from germline, CDR1 is SGDLS and CDR2 is YYNGEE. The CDR3 region is CASSDGTSGNEQYF. The CDR3 region has the DNA TGTGCCAGCAGCGACGGGACTAGCGGTAACGAGCAGTACTTC.

This clonotype was counted a few times. V and J are TRBV11-2 and TRBJ2-3; no clear D gene. V lost 6 bases and J 3 bases, leaving 4 bases between the germline ends. Germline V gives CDR1 SGHAT, CDR2 FQNNGV. The CDR3 runs 11 residues. The CDR3 sequence: CASRATDTQYF. In nucleotides, the CDR3 is TGTGCCAGCAGGGCGACAGATACGCAGTATTTT.

Worth noting for this clonotype: The junction departs from germline at one end; a sequencing error may be responsible. This chain joins TRBV18 and TRBJ2-6, with TRBD1 as a possible D gene (5 bases). This CDR3 spans 15 amino acids. The germline CDR1 and CDR2 sequences are KGHSH and LQKENI. The CDR3 reads CASSPQSSGANILTF. The CDR3 bases are TGTGCCAGCTCACCACAGAGCTCTGGGGCCAACATCCTGACTTTC.